This entry lists 31 T cell receptor beta chains sequenced from one sample in a study of T cell repertoires in cytomegalovirus infection. TCRdb independently ran MiXCR on the reads; one entry per CDR3 protein. The sample carries 200,000 to 300,000 distinct CDR3 sequences, 9% to 15% recorded once. The sequencing input was PBMCs. Every receptor here comes from a human donor in good health (CMV status not recorded). Some clones in this sample may be carry-over from other donors' samples.

This clonotype was detected ten times or more. The chain is built from TRBV28 and TRBJ2-5, with D possibly TRBD2 on 7 matching bases. CDR3 length equals 14 residues. Deletions cut 6 bases from V and 5 bases from J, with 16 bases between. Germline V CDR1 and CDR2: MDHEN, SYDVKM. CDR3 amino acids: CASSTRGGGETQYF. CDR3 in DNA: TGTGCCAGCAGCACCCGAGGGGGAGGGGAGACCCAGTACTTC. The variable domain in full, with the rest retrieved from reference TRBV28 and TRBJ2-5, is DVKVTQSSRYLVKRTGEKVFLECVQDMDHENMFWYRQDPGLGLRLIYFSYDVKMKEKGDIPEGYSVSREKKERFSLILESASTNQTSMYLCASSTRGGGETQYFGPGTRLLVL.

This clonotype has a count of ten or more. This chain joins TRBV7-2 and TRBJ1-5, with D maybe TRBD1 (6 bases). The germline V gene encodes CDR1 SGHTA and CDR2 FQGNSA. CDR3 length: 17 residues. V lost 5 bases to trimming and J lost 2 bases, with 19 bases between them. The CDR3 loop reads CASSPGAGNRGNQPQHF. DNA of the CDR3: TGTGCCAGCAGCCCAGGCGCGGGAAACAGGGGCAATCAGCCCCAGCATTTT.

This clonotype was seen repeatedly, ten times or more. The gene calls are TRBV12-3 or TRBV12-4 and TRBJ2-1, with 13 bases matching TRBD2. The CDR3 covers 14 residues. V dropped 6 bases and J dropped 9; count of bases not matched to a gene: 5. The CDR3 bases are TGTGCCAGCAGAGGACTAGCGGGAGTCCCTGAGCAGTTCTTC. Protein sequence: CASRGLAGVPEQFF.

The chain is built from TRBV20-1 and TRBJ2-1; 11 nucleotides agree with TRBD2. Germline V gene data show CDR1 as DFQATT and CDR2 as SNEGSKA (reference sequence). Unmatched junction bases numbered 7, after V lost 5 bases and J lost 4 bases. This CDR3 is built from 15 residues. The CDR3 DNA is TGCAGTGCTGGGGGGACTAGCGGAATTTACAATGAGCAGTTCTTC. Amino acids: CSAGGTSGIYNEQFF.

This clonotype was seen many times. The V call is TRBV7-8, the J call TRBJ1-2; 10 bases are shared with TRBD1. In germline, CDR1 is SGHVS, CDR2 FQNEAQ. CDR3 length: 15 residues. The ends lost 1 base at V and 8 bases at J; junction bases unmatched: 7. CDR3 amino acids: CASSLVSGTGAGYTF. The CDR3 DNA reads as TGTGCCAGCAGCTTAGTCTCCGGGACAGGGGCAGGCTACACCTTC.

This clonotype showed up just a few times. V and J are TRBV7-9 and TRBJ2-7, with D unresolved. V lost 1 base to trimming and J lost 6 bases, with 13 bases between them. The CDR3 consists of 14 residues. Germline-derived CDR1 and CDR2 are SEHNR and FQNEAQ (reference sequence). The CDR3 protein is CASSLGPPGPEQYF. In nucleotides, the CDR3 is TGTGCCAGCAGCTTAGGCCCTCCTGGCCCCGAGCAGTACTTC.

This clonotype came up a few times. The gene calls are TRBV19 and TRBJ2-3; 8 bases align to TRBD2. CDR3 length: 14 residues. V trimming: 4 bases; J trimming: 6 bases; junction bases outside the gene matches: 6. CDR1 LNHDA and CDR2 SQIVND come from the germline V gene (reference sequence). CDR3 in amino acids: CASSRRGVSDTQYF. DNA for the CDR3: TGTGCCAGTAGTAGGCGGGGGGTCTCCGATACGCAGTATTTT.

The chain has TRBV5-1 and TRBJ2-3; D is undetermined. V shed 2 bases and J shed 0 bases, with 10 bases lying between them. The CDR3 spans 15 residues. CDR1 and CDR2 (germline): SGHRS, YFSETQ. CDR3 amino acids: CASSLSSPSTDTQYF. DNA of the CDR3: TGCGCCAGCAGCTTAAGTTCCCCAAGCACAGATACGCAGTATTTT.

This clonotype has only a few counts. The chain is built from TRBV19 and TRBJ2-1, with 8 bases that match TRBD2. Trimming cost V 6 bases and J 7 bases; bases outside gene matches: 14. Germline CDR1 LNHDA, CDR2 SQIVND (reference sequence). The CDR3 runs 16 residues. CDR3 residues: CASSVARGVGRNEQFF. CDR3 DNA: TGTGCCAGTAGCGTTGCGCGGGGGGTTGGTCGGAATGAGCAGTTCTTC.

In this sample, this clonotype turned up many times. The chain uses TRBV7-2 and TRBJ2-5; 7 bases line up with TRBD2. V lost 0 bases, J lost 2 bases, and 18 bases stayed unmatched. Germline V lookup: CDR1 SGHTA, CDR2 FQGNSA. This CDR3 spans 20 amino acids. The CDR3 spells CASSLAVWGGVRRGQETQYF. The CDR3 region has the DNA TGTGCCAGCAGCTTAGCGGTTTGGGGCGGTGTGCGGCGGGGGCAAGAGACCCAGTACTTC.

This clonotype was found a few times. The rearrangement joins TRBV7-9 to TRBJ2-7; D possibly uses TRBD1 or TRBD2 (5 bases each). V lost 1 base, J lost 5 bases, and 6 bases lay in between. CDR1 is SEHNR, CDR2 FQNEAQ, per germline (reference sequence). The CDR3 consists of 12 residues. CDR3 in amino acids: CASSLGGDEQYF. The CDR3 region has the DNA TGTGCCAGCAGCTTAGGAGGGGACGAGCAGTACTTC.

There are many counts of this clonotype. The J gene is TRBJ2-7, the V gene TRBV29-1, with TRBD1 identical over 8 bases. This CDR3 contains 12 residues. Germline V gene sequence: CDR1 SQVTM, CDR2 ANQGSEA. With V trimmed by 3 bases and J by 7 bases, 5 bases remained unmatched. The CDR3 DNA reads as TGCAGCGTTGAGCGGACAGGGAAAGAGCAGTACTTC. Its translation is CSVERTGKEQYF.

This clonotype has ten or more counts. This chain's CDR3 is CASSVSGTGELFF. The CDR3 region has the DNA TGTGCCAGCAGTGTCAGCGGCACCGGGGAGCTGTTTTTT. The chain carries TRBV6-1 and TRBJ2-2; D is possibly TRBD2 (5 bases). V gave up 4 bases and J gave up 4 bases, with 7 bases separating them. Germline-derived CDR1 and CDR2 are MNHNS and SASEGT. The CDR3 sequence is 13 residues long.

This clonotype was detected ten times or more. The chain is built from TRBV10-3 and TRBJ2-1; 9 nucleotides align to TRBD1. The germline V gene has CDR1 ENHRY and CDR2 SYGVKD. The length of the CDR3 is 16 residues. Losses at the gene ends were 0 bases for V and 7 bases for J; bases not matched to a gene: 7. Written as DNA, the CDR3 is TGTGCCATCAGTGAGTCGTTGGGACAGGGAAAGAATGAGCAGTTCTTC. This codes for CAISESLGQGKNEQFF.

The table lists this clonotype with many counts. The chain carries TRBV5-6 and TRBJ1-4, with a weak D call TRBD1 (5 bases). Germline values: CDR1 SGHDT, CDR2 YYEEEE. There are 15 residues in the CDR3. V was clipped by 1 base and J by 0 bases, with 7 bases between them. The CDR3 loop is CASSLTQATNEKLFF. The CDR3 nucleotides read TGTGCCAGCAGCTTGACACAGGCAACTAATGAAAAACTGTTTTTT.

In its sample, this clonotype was seen a few times. V and J are TRBV7-8 and TRBJ2-3, with TRBD2 matching 10 bases. Germline V CDR1 and CDR2: SGHVS, FQNEAQ. The CDR3 extends over 13 amino acids. V was pared by 5 bases and J by 10 bases, with 6 bases of the junction left unmatched. The chain's CDR3 is CASSLQTSGPQYF. The CDR3 nucleotides read TGTGCCAGCAGCCTACAGACTAGCGGGCCGCAGTATTTT. Filled out from reference TRBV7-8 and TRBJ2-3, the complete variable domain reads GAGVSQSPRYKVAKRGQDVALRCDPISGHVSLFWYQQALGQGPEFLTYFQNEAQLDKSGLPSDRFFAERPEGSVSTLKIQRTQQEDSAVYLCASSLQTSGPQYFGPGTRLTVL.

At least ten counts were recorded for this clonotype. The chain uses TRBV7-9 and TRBJ1-1, with 8 bases lining up with TRBD1. This CDR3 contains 15 residues. Germline CDR1 is SEHNR and CDR2 is FQNEAQ (reference sequence). V was clipped by 4 bases and J by 3 bases; unmatched bases: 7. CDR3 sequence (DNA): TGTGCCAGCAGCTCCGGACAGGGATGGGACACTGAAGCTTTCTTT. It codes for CASSSGQGWDTEAFF.

This sequence joins TRBV19 and TRBJ1-1, with 8 bases identical to TRBD1. Per germline, CDR1 LNHDA and CDR2 SQIVND (reference sequence). J gave up 0 bases and V 3 bases, and 12 bases lay outside the gene matches. The CDR3 is made up of 18 amino acids. CDR3 sequence reads: CASSMGPGQAAMNTEAFF. In DNA form, the CDR3 reads TGTGCCAGTAGTATGGGACCGGGACAGGCGGCCATGAACACTGAAGCTTTCTTT.

The chain couples TRBV24-1 to TRBJ2-3; no clear D. V shed 3 bases and J shed 4 bases, with 10 bases lying between them. This CDR3 contains 14 residues. The germline CDR1 and CDR2 sequences are KGHDR and SFDVKD. The CDR3 sequence is CATSDPRQADTQYF. The CDR3 DNA is TGTGCCACCAGTGATCCCCGACAAGCAGATACGCAGTATTTT.

A remark on this clonotype: Relative to the germline gene, one junction end is altered; a read error may explain this. The chain uses TRBV7-9 and TRBJ2-2; D remains unclear. This CDR3 has 11 residues. The germline gives CDR1 SEHNR, CDR2 FQNEAQ (reference sequence). The CDR3 DNA reads as TGTGCCAGCAGCTTAGTCTCCTGGGCGCTTTTT. This sequence encodes CASSLVSWALF.

This clonotype was recorded many times. The rearrangement joins TRBV7-9 to TRBJ2-7, with TRBD1 identical over 8 bases. The V segment lost 5 bases and the J segment 5 bases; nucleotides outside the gene matches: 8. The CDR3 sequence is 14 residues long. Per germline, CDR1 SEHNR and CDR2 FQNEAQ (reference sequence). The CDR3 coding sequence is TGTGCCAGCAGCGACAGGGGCCGCACCCACGAGCAGTACTTC. Its protein product is CASSDRGRTHEQYF.

As for this clonotype: This may come from a read error, since a much larger clone is one base off. V usage is TRBV13 and J usage is TRBJ1-1; D is unclear. The length of the CDR3 is 17 residues. V shed 5 bases and J shed 7 bases, with 26 bases lying between them. The germline CDR1 and CDR2 sequences are PRHDT and FYEKMQ (reference sequence). The CDR3: CASSPRLGRKSASEAFF. CDR3 coding DNA: TGTGCCAGCAGCCCCCGGTTGGGCCGCAAGTCGGCCAGTGAAGCTTTCTTT. Full variable domain (remainder filled in from reference TRBV13 and TRBJ1-1): AAGVIQSPRHLIKEKRETATLKCYPIPRHDTVYWYQQGPGQDPQFLISFYEKMQSDKGSIPDRFSAQQFSDYHSELNMSSLELGDSALYFCASSPRLGRKSASEAFFGQGTRLTVV.

The chain carries TRBV7-2 and TRBJ2-5; D is unclear. The CDR3 is 13 amino acids. V dropped 3 bases and J dropped 1 base, with 6 bases sitting between them. The germline gives CDR1 SGHTA, CDR2 FQGNSA. The CDR3 protein is CASSFMGQETQYF. CDR3 sequence (DNA): TGTGCCAGCAGCTTTATGGGCCAAGAGACCCAGTACTTC.

This clonotype was recorded only once. The chain is built from TRBV6-2 or TRBV6-3 and TRBJ1-5; D perhaps matches TRBD1 (5 bases). V lost 5 bases and J 5 bases, leaving 19 bases between the germline ends. The V gene's germline CDR1 is MNHEY and CDR2 SVGEGT. This CDR3 region has 16 residues. CDR3: CASSTRQGAVDQPQHF. DNA of the CDR3: TGTGCCAGCAGTACCCGACAAGGGGCGGTAGATCAGCCCCAGCATTTT.

At least ten counts were recorded for this clonotype. The V gene is TRBV12-3 or TRBV12-4, the J gene TRBJ1-5; TRBD1 matches 9 bases. The CDR3 is made up of 15 amino acids. J was trimmed by 2 bases and V by 6 bases; bases with no gene match: 5. The chain's CDR3 is CASSPRDRGNQPQHF. Written as DNA, the CDR3 is TGTGCCAGCAGCCCCCGGGACAGGGGCAATCAGCCCCAGCATTTT.

Comments on this clonotype: A much larger clonotype is one base distant, so this may be a read error. The chain combines TRBV4-2 with TRBJ1-4, with 9 bases matching TRBD1. CDR3 size: 12 residues. Germline assignment: CDR1 LGHNA and CDR2 YNFKEQ. V lost 6 bases, J lost 16 bases, and 9 bases stayed unmatched. The CDR3 DNA reads as TGTGCCAGCAGTTATACAGGGGGCGAGGAGTTTTTT. It specifies CASSYTGGEEFF.

This clonotype was recorded many times. The chain combines TRBV19 with TRBJ2-2, with 8 bases fitting TRBD2. Trimming removed 2 bases from V and 1 base from J; junction bases left unmatched: 12. Germline CDR1 reads LNHDA; CDR2 reads SQIVND (reference sequence). CDR3 length: 19 amino acids. The CDR3 spells CASSIPRGRGAVNTGELFF. CDR3 coding DNA: TGTGCCAGTAGTATACCCCGAGGGCGGGGGGCTGTGAACACCGGGGAGCTGTTTTTT.

This clonotype was observed at least ten times. The gene calls are TRBV5-5 and TRBJ2-5; D ambiguous. Trimming stripped 4 bases from V and 1 base from J, with 8 bases between. Germline values: CDR1 SGHKS, CDR2 YYEKEE (reference sequence). This CDR3 has 13 amino acids. Written as DNA, the CDR3 is TGTGCCAGCAGCGAAGTATCCCAAGAGACCCAGTACTTC. Amino acid sequence: CASSEVSQETQYF.

This clonotype was found a few times. The rearrangement joins TRBV19 to TRBJ2-7, with TRBD1 identical over 10 bases. Germline V gives CDR1 LNHDA, CDR2 SQIVND (reference sequence). CDR3 length: 14 residues. V shed 7 bases, J shed 0 bases, and the junction held 3 bases outside the gene matches. In DNA, the CDR3 is TGTGCCAGTACCCGGACAGGGGGCTCCTACGAGCAGTACTTC. It specifies CASTRTGGSYEQYF.

This clonotype was recorded many times. The chain joins TRBV7-2 to TRBJ2-5, with 10 nucleotides matching TRBD2. The V segment lost 1 base and the J segment 5 bases; nucleotides outside the gene matches: 4. Germline loops: CDR1 SGHTA, CDR2 FQGNSA. CDR3 size: 15 residues. The CDR3 is CASSLVASGGETQYF. As DNA, the CDR3 is TGTGCCAGCAGCTTAGTGGCTAGCGGGGGCGAGACCCAGTACTTC.

In this sample, this clonotype turned up many times. In nucleotides, the CDR3 is TGTGCCAGCAGCAGGGCGAATCAGCCCCAGCATTTT. It yields the protein CASSRANQPQHF. The V gene is TRBV6-2 or TRBV6-3, the J gene TRBJ1-5, with D maybe TRBD1 (5 bases). Germline CDR1 and CDR2: MNHEY and SVGEGT. Trimming took off 6 bases at V and 4 bases at J, with 7 bases between the two ends. The CDR3 sequence is 12 residues long.